This TCR beta chain was identified in a study of blood T cell repertoires in COVID-19. Study-wide background: Acute-phase and convalescent COVID-19 samples originated in the United States, Italy and Spain.

The assay was immunoSEQ multiplex PCR, and TCRdb's table has in-frame clones only and misses some. Of over 90,000 clones listed, 84% are singletons. The V and J ends lost 3 bases and 5 bases respectively, with 8 bases between them. This CDR3 spans 13 amino acids. The chain is built from TRBV12-3 or TRBV12-4 and TRBJ1-5; D gene uncertain. This receptor was obtained from a human donor in a cohort sampled during active COVID-19. Source material: peripheral blood. The chain's CDR3 is CASSLTSDQPQHF. The CDR3 bases are TGTGCCAGCAGTTTGACTTCAGATCAGCCCCAGCATTTT.